This TCR beta chain was obtained from a study of T cells in localized non-small cell lung cancer. The CDR3 contains 12 residues. Germline CDR1 and CDR2: MNHEY and SVGAGI. The junction had 7 bases not matched to a gene; V was cut back by 6 bases and J by 13 bases. The assay was immunoSEQ multiplex PCR, and TCRdb's table has in-frame clones only and misses some. The sample contains 41,000 or so clones, more than 70% of which appear only once. The J gene is TRBJ1-2, the V gene TRBV6-5, with 11 bases lining up with TRBD1. Sequencing used peripheral blood, obtained before any cancer treatment. The source is a female donor older than 55 with stage I squamous cell lung carcinoma. The CDR3 reads CASSLGQGGSTF. In DNA, the CDR3 is TGTGCCAGCAGCTTGGGACAGGGGGGGTCCACCTTC.